Below, 10 T cell receptor beta chains from the same sample are listed, as sequenced in a study of T cells in Graves' hyperthyroidism and ophthalmopathy. The source material, RNA transcripts, was used to amplify TCR beta CDR3 regions. HTBI primers drove first-round RT-PCR of the TCR CDR3. One entry per CDR3 protein, called by TCRdb with MiXCR from the multiplex PCR reads. The sample includes more than 50,000 distinct CDR3 sequences, around 48% of them seen just once. Sequencing was carried out using blood. These TCRs come from a woman in her twenties or thirties with Graves' ophthalmopathy.

Points on this clonotype: A junction end diverges from the germline sequence, so it may reflect a read error. This chain uses TRBV7-7 with TRBJ1-1; no firm D call. The CDR3 is 13 amino acids. CDR1 is SSHAT, CDR2 FNYEAQ, per germline (reference sequence). The CDR3 reads CASSLTIRGEACF. The CDR3 coding sequence is TGTGCTAGCAGCTTAACGATTCGGGGTGAAGCTTGCTTT.

This clonotype was detected many times. The V and J genes are TRBV12-3 or TRBV12-4 and TRBJ2-3, with D unclear. CDR3 length: 13 residues. Trimming shortened V by 4 bases and J by 4 bases, and 9 bases separated the two germline ends. The CDR3 region has the DNA TGTGCCAGCAGTTGGGGTGTGGCAGATACGCAGTATTTT. Amino acid sequence: CASSWGVADTQYF.

As concerns this clonotype: A read error may produce the germline difference seen at one junction end. This chain connects TRBV4-2 to TRBJ1-1; TRBD1 is a possible D gene (6 bases). Germline CDR1 is LGHNA and CDR2 is YNFKEQ. This CDR3 comprises 13 residues. CDR3 residues: CVSSRDRLTEAFF. CDR3 DNA: TGTGTCAGCAGCCGAGACAGGCTGACTGAAGCTTTCTTT.

This clonotype showed up many times. The chain has TRBV14 and TRBJ1-1; D unclear. With 2 bases removed from V and 1 base from J, the gap between germline ends came to 8 bases. The CDR3 has 14 residues. The V gene's germline CDR1 is SGHDN and CDR2 FVKESK. The CDR3: CASSQRVWNTEAFF. CDR3 DNA sequence: TGTGCCAGCAGCCAACGGGTATGGAACACTGAAGCTTTCTTT.

This clonotype occurred many times. V gene TRBV12-3 or TRBV12-4 combines with J gene TRBJ1-2; D ambiguous. The CDR3 runs to 13 residues. Trimming left V 2 bases short and J 7 bases short, with 11 bases between. CDR3 in DNA: TGTGCCAGCAGTTTAAAGGGTGTGGGTGGCTACACCTTC. Translated, it gives CASSLKGVGGYTF.

This clonotype was picked up many times. This sequence joins TRBV19 and TRBJ2-1; D possibly corresponds to TRBD2 (7 bases). The ends were cut back, 7 bases at V and 0 bases at J, with 13 bases in the middle. The germline V gene has CDR1 LNHDA and CDR2 SQIVND (reference sequence). This CDR3 spans 15 amino acids. The CDR3 protein is CASTKRGASYNEQFF. The CDR3 DNA reads TGTGCCAGTACCAAACGGGGGGCCTCCTACAATGAGCAGTTCTTC.

J is TRBJ2-4 and V is TRBV3-1; TRBD2 aligns across 7 bases. Germline CDR1 and CDR2: LGHDT and YNNKEL (reference sequence). V lost 5 bases and J lost 9; bases outside the gene matches: 10. The CDR3 loop spans 14 amino acids. CDR3 region: CASSGGGSGGIQYF. DNA of the CDR3: TGTGCCAGCAGCGGTGGCGGGAGCGGCGGCATTCAGTACTTC.

This chain connects TRBV20-1 to TRBJ2-1, with 8 bases that match TRBD2. The CDR3 contains 14 residues. Germline CDR1 DFQATT, CDR2 SNEGSKA (reference sequence). The V gene end was trimmed by 5 bases and the J gene end by 9 bases; junction bases not matched to a gene: 12. In DNA form, the CDR3 reads TGCAGTGCTCGCCGGCCGGGAGGGCCTGGTGAGCAGTTCTTC. Amino acid sequence: CSARRPGGPGEQFF.

This chain uses TRBV7-6 with TRBJ2-5; TRBD2 agrees at 8 bases. Losses at the gene ends were 6 bases for V and 1 base for J; bases not matched to a gene: 16. Per germline, CDR1 SGHVS and CDR2 FNYEAQ. The CDR3 loop spans 18 amino acids. The CDR3 is CASSYQETLAVLQETQYF. In DNA form, the CDR3 reads TGTGCCAGCAGTTACCAGGAGACACTAGCGGTTCTCCAAGAGACCCAGTACTTC.

V is TRBV19 and J is TRBJ1-2; D remains unclear. The CDR3 sequence is 18 residues long. CDR1 is LNHDA and CDR2 is SQIVND in the germline V gene (reference sequence). Deletions cut 5 bases from V and 0 bases from J, with 22 bases between. CDR3 sequence reads: CASSGLAGFLRANYGYTF. In DNA form, the CDR3 reads TGTGCCAGTAGTGGACTAGCGGGATTTCTACGAGCTAACTATGGCTACACCTTC.